Sequencing of this TCR beta chain was carried out in a study of T cell responses to AZD1222 COVID-19 vaccine. General study results and limits: Spike as a whole was targeted by vaccine-associated CD4 TCRs, dominant at 160-218 and 743-854.

Using immunoSEQ multiplex PCR, the repertoire was profiled, and TCRdb retains in-frame clones only, with some absent. The repertoire consists of about 90,000 clones, with 85% occurring once and the leading ten covering about 4.6%. Notes on this clone: Its matching antigen is unknown.

There are 15 residues in the CDR3. The V gene lost 2 bases and the J gene lost 1 base, with 9 bases spanning the gap. CDR1 is SGHAT, CDR2 FQNNGV, per germline. This material consisted of peripheral blood, taken 28 days after the second AZD1222 dose. The TCR originated in an adult who received the AZD1222 COVID-19 vaccine. The chain is built from TRBV11-2 and TRBJ2-1; possible D gene TRBD2, 5 bases. The CDR3 loop reads CASSLQSGSYNEQFF. The CDR3 region has the DNA TGTGCCAGCAGCTTACAAAGCGGTTCCTACAATGAGCAGTTCTTC. The full variable domain, with the rest looked up from reference TRBV11-2 and TRBJ2-1, is EAGVAQSPRYKIIEKRQSVAFWCNPISGHATLYWYQQILGQGPKLLIQFQNNGVVDDSQLPKDRFSAERLKGVDSTLKIQPAKLEDSAVYLCASSLQSGSYNEQFFGPGTRLTVL.